A selection of T cell receptor beta chains follows, all from one sample in a study of T cells after yellow fever vaccination. MiXCR was run by TCRdb on the 5' RACE reads, yielding one entry per CDR3 protein. The sample consists of 320,000 or so distinct CDR3 sequences, 8% to 9.5% of them appearing once. The source material was PBMCs, sampled about 41 days after the first yellow fever vaccination. Every receptor here comes from a man aged 18-30 years who received the YFV17D yellow fever vaccine. CDR3s include the opening cysteine and the closing phenylalanine or tryptophan. D genes are given only for firm matches. Clone size, where shown, is once, few, many, or a class for clones that have expanded.

j_call cdr3_length v_call clone_size d_call cdr3_nt cdr3_aa
TRBJ1-1 14 TRBV20-1 few . TGCAGTGCTCGCATACACGTACTGAACACTGAAGCTTTCTTT CSARIHVLNTEAFF
TRBJ1-2 13 TRBV7-2 few . TGTGCCAGCACCGACGACGGCGACTATGGCTACACCTTC CASTDDGDYGYTF
TRBJ2-5 14 TRBV7-2 . . TGTGCCAGCAGCTTAGACTGGACAAAAGAGACCCAGTACTTC CASSLDWTKETQYF
TRBJ1-1 12 TRBV7-9 . . TGTGCCAGCAGCTTATATGGGTCAGGAGCTTTCTTT CASSLYGSGAFF
TRBJ1-2 14 TRBV30 few . TGTGCCTGGAGTGTACTCGGCAGGTCGTATGGCTACACCTTC CAWSVLGRSYGYTF
TRBJ1-4 14 TRBV4-1 few . TGCGCCAGCAGCAGTCGGTGGGCTAATGAAAAACTGTTTTTT CASSSRWANEKLFF
TRBJ2-2 14 TRBV10-3 . . TGTGCCATCAATCTAGCAGGCCCCACCGGGGAGCTGTTTTTT CAINLAGPTGELFF
TRBJ2-7 10 TRBV20-1 . . TGCAGTGTCAGGAGTGACGAGCAGTACTTC CSVRSDEQYF
TRBJ2-5 18 TRBV9 . TRBD2 TGTGCCAGCAGCCCAGGGGGGACTAGCGGGGGAACCCAAGAGACCCAGTACTTC CASSPGGTSGGTQETQYF
TRBJ1-5 14 TRBV15 . TRBD1 TGTGCCACCAGCAGCCTGACAGGGGATCAGCCCCAGCATTTT CATSSLTGDQPQHF
TRBJ1-5 14 TRBV4-1 few . TGCGCCAGCAGCCAGGGTCCGGGCAATCAGCCCCAGCATTTT CASSQGPGNQPQHF
TRBJ1-1 13 TRBV12-3/TRBV12-4 many . TGTGCCAGCAGGACCGAGGCGAGGGCTGAAGCTTTCTTT CASRTEARAEAFF
TRBJ1-5 16 TRBV11-2 many . TGTGCCAGCAGCGCCAGCCCGGGTTATAGCAATCAGCCCCAGCATTTT CASSASPGYSNQPQHF